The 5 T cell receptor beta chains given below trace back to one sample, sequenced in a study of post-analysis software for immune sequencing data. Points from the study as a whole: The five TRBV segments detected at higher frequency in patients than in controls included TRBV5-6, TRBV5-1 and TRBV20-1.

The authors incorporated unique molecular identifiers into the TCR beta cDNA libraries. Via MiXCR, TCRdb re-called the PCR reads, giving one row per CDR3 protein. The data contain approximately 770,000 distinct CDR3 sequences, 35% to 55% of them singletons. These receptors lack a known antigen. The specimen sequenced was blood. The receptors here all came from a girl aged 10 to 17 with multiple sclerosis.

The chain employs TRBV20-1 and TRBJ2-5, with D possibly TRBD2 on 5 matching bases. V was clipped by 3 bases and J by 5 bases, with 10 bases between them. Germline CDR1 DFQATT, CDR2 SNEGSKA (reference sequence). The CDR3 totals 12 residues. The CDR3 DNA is TGCAGTGCTAGCGCTAGCCGCGAGACCCAGTACTTC. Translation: CSASASRETQYF.

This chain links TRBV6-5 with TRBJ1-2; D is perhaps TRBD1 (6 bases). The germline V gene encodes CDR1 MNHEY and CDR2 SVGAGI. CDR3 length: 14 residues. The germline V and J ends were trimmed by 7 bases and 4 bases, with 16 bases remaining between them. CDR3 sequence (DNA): TGTGCCAGCAACGTGGGGGCTCCTACCTATGGCTACACCTTC. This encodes CASNVGAPTYGYTF.

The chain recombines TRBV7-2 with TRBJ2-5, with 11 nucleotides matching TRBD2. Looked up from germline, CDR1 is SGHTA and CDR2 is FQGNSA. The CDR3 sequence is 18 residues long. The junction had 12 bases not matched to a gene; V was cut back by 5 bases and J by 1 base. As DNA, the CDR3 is TGTGCCAGCAGCCAAAACCCCACTAGCGGGAGAATCCAAGAGACCCAGTACTTC. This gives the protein CASSQNPTSGRIQETQYF.

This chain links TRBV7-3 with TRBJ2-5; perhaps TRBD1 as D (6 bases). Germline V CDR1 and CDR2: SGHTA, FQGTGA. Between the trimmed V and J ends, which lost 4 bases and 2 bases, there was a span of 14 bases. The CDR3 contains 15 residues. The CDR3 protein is CASSSRGTGQETQYF. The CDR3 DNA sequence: TGTGCCAGCAGCTCCAGGGGAACAGGACAAGAGACCCAGTACTTC.

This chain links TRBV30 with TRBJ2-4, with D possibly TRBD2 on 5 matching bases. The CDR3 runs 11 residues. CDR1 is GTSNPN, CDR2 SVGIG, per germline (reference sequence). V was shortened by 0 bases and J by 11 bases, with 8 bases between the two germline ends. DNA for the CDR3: TGTGCCTGGAGTGTACTGGACTTTCAGTACTTC. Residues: CAWSVLDFQYF.